Detailed here is one T cell receptor (beta chain). What it binds is unknown. This sample is drawn from a study of T cells after yellow fever vaccination. Looking at the study overall: Researchers used SMART-Seq v4 Ultra Low Input to prepare fractions that had low cell numbers.

Study findings and constraints: Weaker overall, the secondary response nonetheless peaked faster (day 5 versus 15). The booster saw the reappearance of most primary-vaccination clones (more than 95% CD4, 88% CD8).

The CDR3 length is 13 residues. V lost 5 bases, J lost 4 bases, and 15 bases lay in between. Germline CDR1 and CDR2: DFQATT and SNEGSKA (reference sequence). 5'RACE template switching added a universal primer site and UMIs to TCR cDNA. TCRdb analysed the 5' RACE reads with MiXCR anew, one entry per CDR3 protein. The table has 250,000 to 350,000 distinct CDR3 sequences, around 4.3% seen once. The TCR sequence derives from a young man who received the YFV17D yellow fever vaccine. The sequencing here drew on PBMCs, taken 15 days after the yellow fever booster vaccination. This chain uses TRBV20-1 with TRBJ2-7, with D possibly being TRBD1 (6 bases). In nucleotides, the CDR3 is TGCAGTGCTGGGGGCCAGCTAATGTACGAGCAGTACGTC. Translated: CSAGGQLMYEQYV.